The 27 T cell receptor beta chains listed next were all sequenced from one sample in a study of OX40 agonist ivuxolimab in advanced cancers. Measured with immunoSEQ multiplex PCR; TCRdb has only the in-frame clones, and not every one. The sample lists roughly 86,000 clones; 80% to 95% were seen once. The sequencing used CD4+ or CD8+ T cells sorted from blood, collected in a trial of the OX40 agonist ivuxolimab. Every receptor here comes from an adult with an advanced solid tumor such as melanoma, head and neck, liver or kidney cancer.

This clone is a singleton in its sample. The chain joins TRBV28 to TRBJ1-4, with D possibly TRBD1 on 5 matching bases. Germline CDR1 reads MDHEN; CDR2 reads SYDVKM. CDR3 length equals 13 residues. V lost 6 bases, J lost 11 bases, and 16 bases lay in between. The CDR3 DNA is TGTGCCAGCAGAACCCCCAGGGACCTCAAACTGTTTTTT. It is translated as CASRTPRDLKLFF.

V and J are TRBV4-1 and TRBJ1-5, with D tentatively TRBD1 (6 bases). CDR1 MGHRA and CDR2 YSYEKL come from the germline V gene. The CDR3 is made up of 15 amino acids. V dropped 4 bases and J dropped 4 bases, with 14 bases sitting between them. The CDR3 spells CASSREVQGNQPQHF. CDR3 in DNA: TGCGCCAGCAGCCGCGAGGTCCAGGGGAATCAGCCCCAGCATTTT.

The chain is built from TRBV7-2 and TRBJ1-2, with D uncertain. CDR3 length: 14 amino acids. Per germline, CDR1 SGHTA and CDR2 FQGNSA. With 1 base removed from V and 4 bases from J, the gap between germline ends came to 10 bases. CDR3 sequence reads: CASSLDSSFYGYTF. DNA for the CDR3: TGTGCCAGCAGCTTAGATAGCAGTTTCTATGGCTACACCTTC.

J is TRBJ2-7 and V is TRBV7-9; D may correspond to TRBD1 or TRBD2 (5 bases each). Germline values: CDR1 SEHNR, CDR2 FQNEAQ (reference sequence). The V end was cut by 0 bases, the J end by 1 base, with 10 bases between. The CDR3 contains 15 residues. This CDR3 reads CASSLAGTASYEQYF. DNA for the CDR3: TGTGCCAGCAGCTTAGCCGGGACCGCATCCTACGAGCAGTACTTC.

The V gene is TRBV30, the J gene TRBJ1-1, with 7 bases identical to TRBD1. Trimming took 5 bases from V and 1 from J; bases not matched to a gene: 1. CDR1 GTSNPN and CDR2 SVGIG come from the germline V gene (reference sequence). This CDR3 spans 12 amino acids. In DNA, the CDR3 is TGTGCCTGGCGGACAGGGAACACTGAAGCTTTCTTT. It encodes CAWRTGNTEAFF.

The rearrangement uses TRBV4-3 and TRBJ2-3; no reliable D call. Germline V gene data show CDR1 as LGHNA and CDR2 as YSLEER. The germline V and J ends were trimmed by 1 base and 0 bases, with 8 bases remaining between them. The CDR3 contains 15 residues. The CDR3 DNA follows: TGCGCCAGCAGCCAAGTCCTCGGGAGCACAGATACGCAGTATTTT. This translates into CASSQVLGSTDTQYF.

The chain uses TRBV27 and TRBJ2-5, with 9 positions matching TRBD1. V gave up 6 bases and J gave up 4 bases; unmatched junction bases: 3. The CDR3 covers 13 residues. Germline V gene lookup returns CDR1 MNHEY and CDR2 SMNVEV (reference sequence). The CDR3 nucleotides read TGTGCCAGCAGGCGACAGGGGGGAGAGACCCAGTACTTC. This translates into CASRRQGGETQYF.

The chain is built from TRBV7-2 and TRBJ1-1, with D possibly TRBD1 on 5 matching bases. Per germline, CDR1 SGHTA and CDR2 FQGNSA. The CDR3 consists of 14 residues. Trimming shortened V by 5 bases and J by 0 bases, and 10 bases separated the two germline ends. The CDR3 DNA reads as TGTGCCAGCAGCACACAACAGGTGAACACTGAAGCTTTCTTT. Encoded protein: CASSTQQVNTEAFF.

The chain links TRBV19 to TRBJ2-1; D is possibly TRBD2 (6 bases). There are 20 residues in the CDR3. The germline CDR1 and CDR2 sequences are LNHDA and SQIVND (reference sequence). Trimming cost V 0 bases and J 13 bases, with 34 bases left between them. This chain's CDR3 is CASSIEAGTTGGGALGIQFF. The CDR3 DNA sequence: TGTGCCAGTAGTATAGAAGCCGGGACGACGGGCGGCGGGGCTCTTGGTATCCAGTTCTTC. The full variable domain, its missing parts supplied by reference TRBV19 and TRBJ2-1, is DGGITQSPKYLFRKEGQNVTLSCEQNLNHDAMYWYRQDPGQGLRLIYYSQIVNDFQKGDIAEGYSVSREKKESFPLTVTSAQKNPTAFYLCASSIEAGTTGGGALGIQFFGPGTRLTVL.

V usage is TRBV5-6 and J usage is TRBJ1-4; D remains ambiguous. The V gene's germline CDR1 is SGHDT and CDR2 YYEEEE. V dropped 3 bases and J dropped 8 bases, with 17 bases sitting between them. The CDR3 has 15 amino acids. The CDR3 spells CASSSAPTVGEKLFF. CDR3 nucleotide sequence: TGTGCCAGCAGCTCCGCCCCCACGGTGGGGGAAAAACTGTTTTTT.

This chain uses TRBV28 with TRBJ1-3, with D uncertain. The V and J ends lost 2 bases and 0 bases respectively, with 5 bases between them. Germline V CDR1 and CDR2: MDHEN, SYDVKM. This CDR3 region has 14 residues. In DNA, the CDR3 is TGTGCCAGCAGTTTACTGGACTCTGGAAACACCATATATTTT. Its translation is CASSLLDSGNTIYF.

This clone has just one count. The rearrangement links TRBV18 to TRBJ2-7; D unclear. Germline V gives CDR1 KGHSH, CDR2 LQKENI. V was shortened by 3 bases and J by 3 bases, with 6 bases between the two germline ends. This CDR3 region has 12 residues. In nucleotides, the CDR3 is TGTGCCAGCTCACCGACCGACTACGAGCAGTACTTC. Its protein product is CASSPTDYEQYF.

The gene calls are TRBV7-9 and TRBJ2-3; 8 nucleotides match TRBD2. Germline V CDR1 and CDR2: SEHNR, FQNEAQ (reference sequence). V lost 4 bases and J lost 4; bases outside the gene matches: 4. The CDR3 is 14 residues long. The CDR3 reads CASSSSGSSDTQYF. The CDR3 DNA reads as TGTGCCAGCAGCTCAAGCGGGAGCTCAGATACGCAGTATTTT.

The rearrangement links TRBV19 to TRBJ2-3; D unclear. Trimming stripped 11 bases from V and 0 bases from J, with 12 bases between. In germline, CDR1 is LNHDA, CDR2 SQIVND (reference sequence). This CDR3 comprises 13 residues. In DNA form, the CDR3 reads TGTGCCGGCGCGAAGGGTAGCACAGATACGCAGTATTTT. As protein: CAGAKGSTDTQYF.

This chain connects TRBV5-1 to TRBJ1-4, with a tentative D call TRBD1 (6 bases). From germline, CDR1 is SGHRS and CDR2 YFSETQ. V lost 3 bases and J lost 0, with 9 bases in between. This CDR3 has 15 residues. The CDR3 protein is CASSSSGATNEKLFF. As DNA, the CDR3 is TGCGCCAGCAGCTCATCAGGGGCAACTAATGAAAAACTGTTTTTT.

This clone has just one count. The chain has TRBV7-2 and TRBJ2-5, with 9 bases matching TRBD1. Losses at the gene ends were 4 bases for V and 8 bases for J; bases not matched to a gene: 8. The CDR3 spans 14 residues. Looked up from germline, CDR1 is SGHTA and CDR2 is FQGNSA. DNA for the CDR3: TGTGCCAGCAGCTCCCCGGGACAGGGCTTTACCCAGTACTTC. Its translation is CASSSPGQGFTQYF.

This chain links TRBV5-8 with TRBJ2-3; TRBD2 aligns across 11 bases. V trimming: 0 bases; J trimming: 6 bases; junction bases outside the gene matches: 0. CDR3 length equals 14 residues. CDR1 is SGHTS, CDR2 YDEGEE, per germline. CDR3 residues: CASSLGLAGDTQYF. CDR3 DNA: TGTGCCAGCAGCTTGGGACTAGCGGGGGATACGCAGTATTTT.

This chain links TRBV18 with TRBJ1-1; D is uncertain. Germline V CDR1 and CDR2: KGHSH, LQKENI. The ends were cut back, 0 bases at V and 7 bases at J, with 15 bases in the middle. CDR3 length: 15 amino acids. In nucleotides, the CDR3 is TGTGCCAGCTCACCACCGGTAGTTAGTACTGGTGAAGCTTTCTTT. Protein product: CASSPPVVSTGEAFF.

This clone was detected only once. V and J are TRBV10-3 and TRBJ2-3; tentative D call: TRBD1 (5 bases). The germline gives CDR1 ENHRY, CDR2 SYGVKD. The CDR3 has 14 amino acids. Trimming stripped 8 bases from V and 0 bases from J, with 12 bases between. CDR3 sequence reads: CAIRRQSSTDTQYF. In nucleotides, the CDR3 is TGTGCCATCCGCAGACAGTCTAGCACAGATACGCAGTATTTT.

This clone was detected once. The chain joins TRBV18 to TRBJ2-7; weak D call: TRBD1 (5 bases). Germline assignment: CDR1 KGHSH and CDR2 LQKENI. The V end lost 0 bases, the J end lost 3 bases, and 12 bases lay between the germline ends. The CDR3 contains 15 residues. This CDR3 is CASSPPNRPGYEQYF. The CDR3 region has the DNA TGTGCCAGCTCACCACCGAACAGGCCGGGCTACGAGCAGTACTTC.

This clone has more than one count but fewer than ten. The chain combines TRBV30 with TRBJ2-3; TRBD1 is a possible D gene (5 bases). In germline, CDR1 is GTSNPN, CDR2 SVGIG (reference sequence). The ends were cut back, 5 bases at V and 1 base at J, with 13 bases in the middle. This CDR3 has 14 residues. The CDR3: CAWSAGFRTDTQYF. In DNA, the CDR3 is TGTGCCTGGTCCGCAGGGTTCCGCACAGATACGCAGTATTTT.

V and J are TRBV10-3 and TRBJ1-1, with D possibly TRBD1 on 6 matching bases. The CDR3 sequence is 12 residues long. V was clipped by 3 bases and J by 11 bases, with 13 bases between them. Per the germline V gene, CDR1 is ENHRY and CDR2 is SYGVKD. Here the CDR3 reads CAISDRDTYAFF. CDR3 nucleotide sequence: TGTGCCATCAGTGACCGGGACACATACGCTTTCTTT.

V gene TRBV4-2 combines with J gene TRBJ2-1, with 9 bases fitting TRBD2. The V and J ends lost 0 bases and 1 base, in that order; junction bases with no gene match: 7. The CDR3 extends over 18 amino acids. The germline V gene encodes CDR1 LGHNA and CDR2 YNFKEQ. CDR3 protein: CASSQEIPSGASYNEQFF. CDR3 bases: TGTGCCAGCAGCCAAGAAATTCCTAGCGGGGCATCCTACAATGAGCAGTTCTTC.

This sequence joins TRBV5-4 and TRBJ2-7; D remains ambiguous. CDR3 length equals 15 residues. Deletions cut 7 bases from V and 9 bases from J, with 26 bases between. CDR1 and CDR2 (germline): SGHNT, YYREEE (reference sequence). CDR3: CASRQSVSAGPGQYF. The CDR3 DNA follows: TGTGCCAGCCGTCAGTCAGTGTCGGCAGGCCCTGGGCAGTACTTC.

This sequence joins TRBV7-8 and TRBJ2-1; D is unclear. The CDR3 spans 16 residues. Germline CDR1 is SGHVS and CDR2 is FQNEAQ. V lost 2 bases and J lost 0, with 11 bases in between. CDR3 nucleotide sequence: TGTGCCAGCAGCTTATGGGCACTGAGCTCCTACAATGAGCAGTTCTTC. Its protein is CASSLWALSSYNEQFF.

The genes are TRBV10-1 and TRBJ2-3, with D possibly called TRBD1 or TRBD2 (6 bases each). The V end lost 0 bases, the J end lost 6 bases, and 13 bases lay between the germline ends. This CDR3 spans 15 amino acids. Looked up from germline, CDR1 is WNHNN and CDR2 is SYGVQD (reference sequence). This CDR3 reads CASSESRRGADTQYF. CDR3 coding DNA: TGCGCCAGCAGTGAGTCGAGAAGGGGGGCGGATACGCAGTATTTT.

V usage is TRBV27 and J usage is TRBJ2-5; the D gene could be TRBD1 or TRBD2 (5 bases each). Germline V gives CDR1 MNHEY, CDR2 SMNVEV (reference sequence). The CDR3 is 14 amino acids. V lost 2 bases to trimming and J lost 4 bases, with 11 bases between them. CDR3 nucleotides: TGTGCCAGCAGTTTACGGGGCTGGGGAGAGACCCAGTACTTC. Protein sequence: CASSLRGWGETQYF.